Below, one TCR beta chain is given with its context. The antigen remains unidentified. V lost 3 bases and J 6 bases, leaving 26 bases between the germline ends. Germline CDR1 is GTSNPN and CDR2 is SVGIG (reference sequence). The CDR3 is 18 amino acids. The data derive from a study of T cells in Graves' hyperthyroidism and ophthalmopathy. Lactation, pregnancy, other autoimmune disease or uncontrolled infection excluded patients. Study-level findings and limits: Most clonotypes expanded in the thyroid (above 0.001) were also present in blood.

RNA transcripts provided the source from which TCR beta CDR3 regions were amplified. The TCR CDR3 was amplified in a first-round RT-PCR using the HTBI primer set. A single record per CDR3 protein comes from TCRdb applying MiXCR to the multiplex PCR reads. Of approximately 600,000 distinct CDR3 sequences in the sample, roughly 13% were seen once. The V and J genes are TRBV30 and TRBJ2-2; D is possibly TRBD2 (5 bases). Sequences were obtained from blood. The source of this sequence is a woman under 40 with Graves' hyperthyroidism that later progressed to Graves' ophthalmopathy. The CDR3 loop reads CAWRTKGAANLVAGELFF. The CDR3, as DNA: TGTGCCTGGAGGACAAAAGGAGCGGCCAACCTTGTTGCCGGGGAGCTGTTTTTT.